The 22 T cell receptor beta chains listed next were all sequenced from one sample in a study of T-cell reconstitution after alpha-beta-depleted transplantation in children. Preparation of the TCRbeta library involved a method that used unique molecular identifiers. MiXCR was run by TCRdb on the PCR reads, yielding one entry per CDR3 protein. The sample lists around 440,000 distinct CDR3 sequences, about 10% seen once, with just over 2% in the top ten. The sequencing used PBMCs, collected before TCRalphabeta/CD19-depleted stem cell transplant. The receptors were sampled from a child aged 2-15 years with inherited bone marrow failure, due to receive a stem cell transplant.

Ten or more counts support this clonotype. This chain joins TRBV21-1 and TRBJ2-7. TRBV21-1 is a known pseudogene. The CDR3 extends over 14 amino acids. The CDR3 DNA is TGTGCCAGCAGCAAGTCGCGCTTCTTCTACGAGCAGTACTTC. It yields the protein CASSKSRFFYEQYF.

The chain employs TRBV19 and TRBJ2-6; D remains unclear. V lost 6 bases, J lost 0 bases, and 6 bases lay in between. Germline V CDR1 and CDR2: LNHDA, SQIVND (reference sequence). The CDR3 is 14 amino acids. Here the CDR3 reads CASRAASGANVLTF. The CDR3 region has the DNA TGTGCCAGTAGGGCGGCCTCTGGGGCCAACGTCCTGACTTTC.

This clonotype showed up many times. The V gene is TRBV4-3, the J gene TRBJ2-3, with 10 bases aligning to TRBD1. Trimming at V came to 4 bases and at J to 3 bases, leaving 7 bases not matched to a gene. From germline, CDR1 is LGHNA and CDR2 YSLEER. This CDR3 is 16 amino acids long. Here the CDR3 DNA reads TGCGCCAGCAGCCGCCGACAGGGGGCGCAGACAGATACGCAGTATTTT. Translated, it gives CASSRRQGAQTDTQYF.

This clonotype was picked up many times. The chain is built from TRBV12-3 or TRBV12-4 and TRBJ2-5; 11 bases fit TRBD2. The junction had 11 bases not matched to a gene; V was cut back by 6 bases and J by 5 bases. The CDR3 has 16 residues. CDR3 DNA: TGTGCCAGCAGACGTTCCGGGACTAGCGGCTGGGAGACCCAGTACTTC. Amino acid sequence: CASRRSGTSGWETQYF.

The gene calls are TRBV21-1 and TRBJ2-4; the D call of TRBD1 is as the table states it, not checked on the DNA. TRBV21-1 is a pseudogene segment. The CDR3 is 20 amino acids. CDR3 residues: CASRLRAAKTMGQAGDIQYF. Written as DNA, the CDR3 is TGTGCCAGCAGGCTCAGGGCAGCAAAGACCATGGGACAGGCCGGTGACATTCAGTACTTC.

This clonotype has at least ten counts. V usage is TRBV6-5 and J usage is TRBJ2-7; D might be TRBD1 (5 bases). Trimming pared 4 bases from V and 3 bases from J, leaving 19 bases between. This CDR3 has 16 residues. Per germline, CDR1 MNHEY and CDR2 SVGAGI. The DNA of the CDR3 is TGTGCCAGCAGTTTCTTGCTAGGGGCTCCCTACTACGAGCAGTACTTC. It yields the protein CASSFLLGAPYYEQYF.

V gene TRBV11-2 combines with J gene TRBJ2-2, with TRBD1 as a possible D gene (7 bases). Germline V CDR1 and CDR2: SGHAT, FQNNGV. This CDR3 spans 16 amino acids. V lost 3 bases and J 0 bases, leaving 11 bases between the germline ends. The CDR3 DNA follows: TGTGCCAGCAGCTTGCGGGACAGACCGAACACCGGGGAGCTGTTTTTT. Translation gives CASSLRDRPNTGELFF.

This clonotype was counted at least ten times. V usage is TRBV24-1 and J usage is TRBJ2-1; 9 bases fit TRBD2. This CDR3 is 16 amino acids long. J lost 8 bases, V lost 5 bases, and 12 bases had no gene match. CDR1 is KGHDR, CDR2 SFDVKD, per germline. CDR3 nucleotides: TGTGCCACCAGTGCTACCGTCAGCGGGAGGATCGATGAGCAGTTCTTC. It yields the protein CATSATVSGRIDEQFF.

With regard to this clonotype: Sequence at one end of the junction differs from germline and may be a read error. The chain links TRBV28 to TRBJ2-5; D not certain. Per germline, CDR1 MDHEN and CDR2 SYDVKM. There are 15 residues in the CDR3. CDR3 DNA: TGTGCCATCAGTTTTAGGCAGGATCACCAAAAGACCCAGTACTTC. This translates into CAISFRQDHQKTQYF. Supplemented by reference TRBV28 and TRBJ2-5, the full variable domain reads DVKVTQSSRYLVKRTGEKVFLECVQDMDHENMFWYRQDPGLGLRLIYFSYDVKMKEKGDIPEGYSVSREKKERFSLILESASTNQTSMYLCAISFRQDHQKTQYFGPGTRLLVL.

This clonotype has ten or more counts. The V and J genes are TRBV20-1 and TRBJ2-5; no clear D. Germline V gives CDR1 DFQATT, CDR2 SNEGSKA (reference sequence). The CDR3 consists of 14 residues. Between the trimmed V and J ends, which lost 5 bases and 0 bases, there was a span of 13 bases. The CDR3 sequence is CSAHPSPYQETQYF. The CDR3 nucleotides are TGCAGTGCTCATCCCTCCCCGTACCAAGAGACCCAGTACTTC.

Ten or more counts support this clonotype. The V call is TRBV12-3 or TRBV12-4, the J call TRBJ2-1; TRBD2 matches 7 bases. Unmatched junction bases numbered 7, after V lost 5 bases and J lost 3 bases. The CDR3 is made up of 15 amino acids. CDR3 sequence reads: CASSLVGLGYNEQFF. DNA for the CDR3: TGTGCCAGCAGTCTCGTCGGACTAGGCTACAATGAGCAGTTCTTC.

At least ten counts were recorded for this clonotype. The V and J genes are TRBV7-8 and TRBJ1-6; D remains ambiguous. V was clipped by 3 bases and J by 2 bases, with 8 bases between them. CDR3 length: 15 residues. Germline V lookup: CDR1 SGHVS, CDR2 FQNEAQ. CDR3 amino acids: CASSFGRTYNSPLHF. CDR3 coding DNA: TGTGCCAGCAGCTTCGGACGGACCTATAATTCACCCCTCCACTTT.

This clonotype was seen a single time. This sequence joins TRBV7-9 and TRBJ2-7; no firm D call. V lost 8 bases, J lost 1 base, and 12 bases lay in between. Germline CDR1 is SEHNR and CDR2 is FQNEAQ (reference sequence). The CDR3 contains 13 residues. The CDR3 DNA reads TGTGCCAGCCGCAGTGGCCCTTCCTACGAGCAGTACTTC. Protein: CASRSGPSYEQYF.

For this clonotype: This clone may be a read error of a much larger clone one base away. This sequence joins TRBV5-4 and TRBJ2-7, with a weak D call TRBD2 (6 bases). CDR3 length equals 16 residues. Germline V gene lookup returns CDR1 SGHNT and CDR2 YYREEE (reference sequence). The CDR3 sequence: CAISLTNGLAPYEQYF. The CDR3 bases are TGTGCCATCAGCTTGACGAACGGGCTAGCGCCCTACGAGCAGTACTTC.

The CDR3 nucleotides read TGTGCCAGCAGCGTCCTCGCCACTAGCACAGATACGCAGTATTTT. Translation: CASSVLATSTDTQYF. The V gene is TRBV9, the J gene TRBJ2-3; D gene ambiguous. CDR3 length equals 15 residues. Germline CDR1 and CDR2: SGDLS and YYNGEE. Trimming took off 2 bases at V and 0 bases at J, with 10 bases between the two ends.

This clonotype was recorded many times. The V call is TRBV20-1, the J call TRBJ1-2; D is unclear. CDR3 length: 12 residues. Germline CDR1 reads DFQATT; CDR2 reads SNEGSKA (reference sequence). The CDR3 spells CSIEEWASGYTF. CDR3 bases: TGCAGCATCGAGGAGTGGGCAAGTGGCTACACCTTC.

This clonotype appeared many times. The CDR3 loop is CASSWSHRRNSYEQYF. The CDR3 nucleotides read TGTGCCAGCAGTTGGTCACACCGACGGAACTCCTACGAGCAGTACTTC. The chain couples TRBV28 to TRBJ2-7; D unresolved. Between the trimmed V and J ends, which lost 4 bases and 0 bases, there was a span of 16 bases. In germline, CDR1 is MDHEN, CDR2 SYDVKM. This CDR3 has 16 residues. Looking up the rest from reference TRBV28 and TRBJ2-7 gives the full variable domain: DVKVTQSSRYLVKRTGEKVFLECVQDMDHENMFWYRQDPGLGLRLIYFSYDVKMKEKGDIPEGYSVSREKKERFSLILESASTNQTSMYLCASSWSHRRNSYEQYFGPGTRLTVT.

This clonotype came up many times. This chain joins TRBV12-3 or TRBV12-4 and TRBJ1-4; maybe TRBD1 (5 bases). Trimming left V 5 bases short and J 2 bases short, with 15 bases between. This CDR3 is built from 16 residues. The CDR3 DNA follows: TGTGCCAGCAGTACCTGGGGGGAGGGCACTAATGAAAAACTGTTTTTT. Residues: CASSTWGEGTNEKLFF.

The chain couples TRBV20-1 to TRBJ2-7; 8 bases are a match to TRBD2. Germline V lookup: CDR1 DFQATT, CDR2 SNEGSKA (reference sequence). With 2 bases clipped from V and 3 bases from J, the junction kept 6 bases outside the gene matches. This CDR3 is built from 14 residues. CDR3 nucleotides: TGCAGTGCTAGACCCCCGGGAGGGAACTACGAGCAGTACTTC. It is translated as CSARPPGGNYEQYF.

This clonotype was found many times. The CDR3 DNA sequence: TGCGCCAGCAGCTTAATTACAGGGGGCAATGGGGCCAACGTCCTGACTTTC. Its protein product is CASSLITGGNGANVLTF. V usage is TRBV5-1 and J usage is TRBJ2-6; 9 nucleotides align to TRBD1. The CDR3 is 17 amino acids. V shed 2 bases, J shed 3 bases, and the junction held 6 bases outside the gene matches. Looked up from germline, CDR1 is SGHRS and CDR2 is YFSETQ.

As to this clonotype: One base away lies a much larger clone, so this may be a sequencing read error. The chain employs TRBV20-1 and TRBJ2-1, with 8 bases identical to TRBD2. This CDR3 comprises 15 residues. Per the germline V gene, CDR1 is DFQATT and CDR2 is SNEGSKA (reference sequence). V shed 3 bases and J 2 bases; nucleotides not matched to a gene: 6. CDR3 residues: CSASVAGGTYNEQFF. The CDR3 DNA is TGCAGTGCTAGTGTGGCGGGAGGAACCTACAATGAGCAGTTCTTC.

Ten or more counts support this clonotype. This rearrangement joins TRBV5-6 to TRBJ2-7; D is uncertain. The ends were cut back, 1 base at V and 3 bases at J, with 11 bases in the middle. This CDR3 is 14 amino acids long. Germline-derived CDR1 and CDR2 are SGHDT and YYEEEE. CDR3 loop: CASSLRPSIYEQYF. CDR3 nucleotides: TGTGCCAGCAGCTTGAGACCCTCCATCTACGAGCAGTACTTC. The variable domain in full, completed from reference TRBV5-6 and TRBJ2-7, reads DAGVTQSPTHLIKTRGQQVTLRCSPKSGHDTVSWYQQALGQGPQFIFQYYEEEERQRGNFPDRFSGHQFPNYSSELNVNALLLGDSALYLCASSLRPSIYEQYFGPGTRLTVT.